The clone carrying this T cell receptor (beta chain) was counted a few times. Germline CDR1 SGHVS, CDR2 FQNEAQ. Trimming took 6 bases from V and 4 from J; bases not matched to a gene: 13. The CDR3 contains 17 residues. Original analysis: Amplification with reference gene primers provided the estimates of nucleated cell counts. The repertoire was sequenced with immunoSEQ multiplex PCR; TCRdb's copy has only in-frame clones and lacks some. That table furnishes V, J and clone size, whereas the DNA furnished D and trimming. The repertoire holds about 350,000 clones, with around nine tenths as singletons. Those enrolled in Seattle joined during active infection and were followed longitudinally afterward. This sample stems from a study of blood T cell repertoires in COVID-19. Study information: Sites in the United States, Italy and Spain provided acute and convalescent COVID-19 samples. From T cells, B-cell-depleted T cells, or PBMCs came the material, which was cDNA or gDNA.

The chain is built from TRBV7-8 and TRBJ1-2; TRBD1 aligns across 11 bases. This TCR was sampled from an older woman with COVID-19, enrolled during active disease. Sequenced input: peripheral blood. The CDR3 reads CASRSSPGTGGSYGYTF. CDR3 nucleotides: TGTGCCAGCAGATCTAGTCCCGGGACAGGGGGTAGCTATGGCTACACCTTC.